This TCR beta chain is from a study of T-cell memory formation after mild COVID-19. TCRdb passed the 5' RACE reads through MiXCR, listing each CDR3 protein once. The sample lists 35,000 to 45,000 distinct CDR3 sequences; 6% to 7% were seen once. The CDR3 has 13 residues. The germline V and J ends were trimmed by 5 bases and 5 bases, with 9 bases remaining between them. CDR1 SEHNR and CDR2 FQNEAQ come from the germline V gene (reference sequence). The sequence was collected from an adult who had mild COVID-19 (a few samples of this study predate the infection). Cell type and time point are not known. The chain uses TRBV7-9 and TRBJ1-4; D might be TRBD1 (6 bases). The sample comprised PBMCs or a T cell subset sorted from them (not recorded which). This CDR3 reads CASSRQGNEKLFF. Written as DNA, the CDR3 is TGTGCCAGCAGCAGGCAGGGGAATGAAAAACTGTTTTTT.